The 8 T cell receptor beta chains presented below share a single source sample, sequenced in a study of cytomegalovirus exposure and HLA in healthy donors. Measured with immunoSEQ multiplex PCR; TCRdb has only the in-frame clones, and not every one. The table has some 130,000 clones, approximately 87% seen once. The sample was PBMCs. These receptors all come from a woman aged 18 to 35 in good health and CMV-seropositive.

This chain uses TRBV5-1 with TRBJ2-5, with 7 bases aligning to TRBD2. The CDR3 runs to 15 residues. Germline V lookup: CDR1 SGHRS, CDR2 YFSETQ. V was pared by 5 bases and J by 2 bases, with 9 bases of the junction left unmatched. The CDR3 loop reads CASRTSSNPQETQYF. The CDR3 DNA is TGCGCCAGCAGGACTAGCTCAAACCCACAAGAGACCCAGTACTTC.

The chain recombines TRBV6-5 with TRBJ1-3; no clear D. This CDR3 contains 15 residues. The ends were cut back, 5 bases at V and 0 bases at J, with 11 bases in the middle. Germline loops: CDR1 MNHEY, CDR2 SVGAGI. The CDR3 region has the DNA TGTGCCAGCAGTCTAGACCGAGCCTCTGGAAACACCATATATTTT. Encoded protein: CASSLDRASGNTIYF.

This clone was observed a single time. This rearrangement joins TRBV18 to TRBJ2-1; 9 nucleotides line up with TRBD2. The V and J ends lost 1 base and 9 bases, in that order; junction bases with no gene match: 10. This CDR3 has 16 residues. Per the germline V gene, CDR1 is KGHSH and CDR2 is LQKENI. The CDR3 here is CASSPRGFSGGAEQFF. The DNA of the CDR3 is TGTGCCAGCTCACCACGTGGCTTTAGCGGGGGAGCTGAGCAGTTCTTC. The entire variable domain, with the rest obtained from reference TRBV18 and TRBJ2-1, is as follows: NAGVMQNPRHLVRRRGQEARLRCSPMKGHSHVYWYRQLPEEGLKFMVYLQKENIIDESGMPKERFSAEFPKEGPSILRIQQVVRGDSAAYFCASSPRGFSGGAEQFFGPGTRLTVL.

V gene TRBV7-2 combines with J gene TRBJ2-1; 11 bases are shared with TRBD2. CDR3 size: 18 residues. The germline V gene has CDR1 SGHTA and CDR2 FQGNSA. The J segment lost 7 bases and the V segment lost 1 base, leaving 12 bases of the junction unmatched. CDR3 bases: TGTGCCAGCAGCTTAGTTACGTCGACTAGCGGGATCGGGAATGAGCAGTTCTTC. It encodes CASSLVTSTSGIGNEQFF. Full variable domain (remainder filled in from reference TRBV7-2 and TRBJ2-1): GAGVSQSPSNKVTEKGKDVELRCDPISGHTALYWYRQSLGQGLEFLIYFQGNSAPDKSGLPSDRFSAERTGGSVSTLTIQRTQQEDSAVYLCASSLVTSTSGIGNEQFFGPGTRLTVL.

The chain combines TRBV6-1 with TRBJ1-5; D is possibly TRBD1 (6 bases). Germline V CDR1 and CDR2: MNHNS, SASEGT. The CDR3 spans 15 residues. V gave up 6 bases and J gave up 0 bases, with 12 bases separating them. The CDR3 DNA sequence: TGTGCCAGCAGCCTACAGGGTAATAGCAATCAGCCCCAGCATTTT. Its translation is CASSLQGNSNQPQHF.

The rearrangement links TRBV6-5 to TRBJ1-1; D might be TRBD1 (5 bases). CDR1 is MNHEY, CDR2 SVGAGI, per germline. V lost 0 bases and J lost 1, with 12 bases in between. The CDR3 has 16 amino acids. The CDR3, as DNA: TGTGCCAGCAGTTACTCGAGGTCTCAGGGGAACACTGAAGCTTTCTTT. Its protein is CASSYSRSQGNTEAFF.

The V and J genes are TRBV28 and TRBJ1-2, with TRBD1 matching 9 bases. The V and J ends lost 6 bases and 8 bases, in that order; junction bases with no gene match: 19. The CDR3 is made up of 17 amino acids. CDR1 is MDHEN and CDR2 is SYDVKM in the germline V gene. This CDR3 reads CASSPGTGFSAGRGYTF. For the CDR3, the DNA is TGTGCCAGCAGCCCCGGGACAGGGTTCTCTGCTGGTCGCGGCTACACCTTC.

The chain employs TRBV7-9 and TRBJ2-5, with 7 bases that match TRBD1. V shed 4 bases, J shed 2 bases, and the junction held 7 bases outside the gene matches. The CDR3 loop spans 15 amino acids. The germline gives CDR1 SEHNR, CDR2 FQNEAQ (reference sequence). The CDR3 is CASSWTRGPQETQYF. DNA for the CDR3: TGTGCCAGCAGCTGGACAAGGGGGCCTCAAGAGACCCAGTACTTC.